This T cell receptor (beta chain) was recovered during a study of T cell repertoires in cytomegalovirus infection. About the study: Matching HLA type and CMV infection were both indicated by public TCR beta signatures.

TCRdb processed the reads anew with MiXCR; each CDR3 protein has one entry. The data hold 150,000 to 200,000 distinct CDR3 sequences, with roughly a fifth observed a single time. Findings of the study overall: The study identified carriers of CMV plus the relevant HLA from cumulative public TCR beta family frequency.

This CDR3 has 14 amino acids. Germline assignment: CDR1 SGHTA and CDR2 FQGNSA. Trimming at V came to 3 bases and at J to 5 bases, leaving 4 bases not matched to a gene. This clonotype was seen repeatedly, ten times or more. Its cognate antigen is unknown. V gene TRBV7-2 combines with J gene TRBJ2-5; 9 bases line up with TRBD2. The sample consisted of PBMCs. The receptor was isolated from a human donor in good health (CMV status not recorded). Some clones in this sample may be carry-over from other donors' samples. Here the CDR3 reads CASSFRLAGETQYF. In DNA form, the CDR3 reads TGTGCCAGCAGCTTTCGCCTAGCGGGGGAGACCCAGTACTTC. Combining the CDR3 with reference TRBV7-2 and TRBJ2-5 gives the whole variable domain GAGVSQSPSNKVTEKGKDVELRCDPISGHTALYWYRQSLGQGLEFLIYFQGNSAPDKSGLPSDRFSAERTGGSVSTLTIQRTQQEDSAVYLCASSFRLAGETQYFGPGTRLLVL.